This T cell receptor (beta chain) came from a study of early T cells in non-severe SARS-CoV-2 infection. Looking at the study overall: RNA in bulk from unsorted whole blood was sequenced, and chains were unpaired. Study-wide findings and caveats: The matching step, a VDJdb search, favored anti-spike CD8 responses and missed private and CD4 specificities.

The CDR3 sequence is 13 residues long. The germline V gene encodes CDR1 SGHTA and CDR2 FQGNSA. V lost 5 bases and J 5 bases, leaving 12 bases between the germline ends. As concerns this clonotype: Its antigen is not identified.

Unique molecular identifiers (one per individual cDNA molecule) were attached. TCRdb reanalysed the 5' RACE reads using MiXCR and keeps one entry per CDR3 protein. The repertoire has about 69,000 distinct CDR3 sequences, around 4.2% of them found once; the top ten carry 3.6%. This TCR derives from an adult who was a healthcare worker with PCR-confirmed SARS-CoV-2 infection or an uninfected control (not recorded which). The donor label of this sample is uncertain. The chain joins TRBV7-2 to TRBJ1-1; D gene uncertain. Sequencing was performed on whole blood, taken at baseline. The CDR3 DNA follows: TGTGCCAGCAGCCGTAGAAGTGTGACTGAAGCTTTCTTT. Translation: CASSRRSVTEAFF.